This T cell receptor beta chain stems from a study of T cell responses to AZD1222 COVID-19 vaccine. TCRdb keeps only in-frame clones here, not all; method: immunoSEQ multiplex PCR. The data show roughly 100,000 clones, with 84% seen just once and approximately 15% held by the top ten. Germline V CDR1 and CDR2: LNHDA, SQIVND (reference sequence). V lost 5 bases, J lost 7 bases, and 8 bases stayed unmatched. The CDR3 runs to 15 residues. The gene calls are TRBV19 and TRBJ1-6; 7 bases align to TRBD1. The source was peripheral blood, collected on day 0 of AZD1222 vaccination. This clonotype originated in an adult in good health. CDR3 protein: CASSPQGTPNSPLHF. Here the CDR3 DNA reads TGTGCCAGTAGTCCACAGGGGACACCGAATTCACCCCTCCACTTT. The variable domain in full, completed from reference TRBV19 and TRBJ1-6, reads DGGITQSPKYLFRKEGQNVTLSCEQNLNHDAMYWYRQDPGQGLRLIYYSQIVNDFQKGDIAEGYSVSREKKESFPLTVTSAQKNPTAFYLCASSPQGTPNSPLHFGNGTRLTVT.